This T cell receptor beta chain was sequenced for a study of blood T cells in healthy people across ages. This CDR3 contains 12 residues. V was cut by 0 bases and J by 3 bases, with 2 bases left in between. Germline V lookup: CDR1 SGDLS, CDR2 YYNGEE. Then a second PCR, running about 6 to 12 cycles, was carried out with a sample-barcoded 5' primer and a J-beta primer mix. Every sample gave at least 3 million paired-end reads containing CDR3. TCRdb re-called the 5' RACE reads with MiXCR, one entry per CDR3 protein. The data show around 820,000 distinct CDR3 sequences, with just under 25% seen just once and under 4.5% held by the top ten. These same data were also listed under a study on T cells of mothers and their children. That study reports: A few healthy Caucasian mothers and their six children were the donors. Inherited differences only slightly affect thymic shaping of TCR recombination output.

Sequencing was performed on blood. The chain joins TRBV9 to TRBJ2-3; D not certain. The TCR comes from a boy younger than 18 in good health. Here the CDR3 reads CASSVDTDTQYF. CDR3 coding DNA: TGTGCCAGCAGCGTAGATACAGATACGCAGTATTTT. Complete variable domain (other parts from reference TRBV9 and TRBJ2-3): DSGVTQTPKHLITATGQRVTLRCSPRSGDLSVYWYQQSLDQGLQFLIQYYNGEERAKGNILERFSAQQFPDLHSELNLSSLELGDSALYFCASSVDTDTQYFGPGTRLTVL.